This TCR beta chain was obtained from a study of CXCR3-negative and CXCR3-positive naive CD8 T cells (dated by TCRdb to between 2019 and 2020). For context, the study as a whole: In total, about 140 million TRB reads were obtained, or roughly 1.5 +/- 0.3 million reads per library. For the TRBV-TRBJ cluster analysis, the naive subsets came from a handful of donors, while the memory cells came from 3 donors. Data from about 10 donors, pooled across two independent experiments, went into the diversity and physicochemical repertoire analyses. The research as a whole found: Naive CXCR3-negative and CXCR3-positive cells from the same donor showed similar TRBV-TRBJ usage, whereas memory cells showed distinct patterns. Because CXCR3 expression was partially decreased after cryopreservation, freshly isolated PBMCs were used for most assays. Because surface CD5, which is linked to self-reactivity in mice, was comparable between the naive subsets, TCR interaction strength was also inferred from TRB CDR3 physicochemical properties. TRB CDR3s from CXCR3-positive naive cells showed higher hydrophobicity (lower Kidera factor 4), lower energy, and higher strength and volume indices than CXCR3-negative naive cells. Both naive subsets had comparably high repertoire diversity, while memory CD8+ T cells had much lower repertoire diversity.

Each CD8+ T cell subset was flow-sorted in triplicate, with 300,000 or so cells per subset placed directly into RLT lysis buffer. To keep memory contaminants out, a stringent definition of naive CD8+ T cells was applied: CD45RO-CCR7+CD27+CD95-. Using standard density gradient centrifugation, peripheral blood mononuclear cells were isolated from buffy coats. Naive CXCR3-negative and CXCR3-positive CD8+ T cells were flow-sorted using a FACSAria III. Total RNA was extracted from sorted cells with an RNeasy Mini Kit. Sequenced using a NextSeq 550. The Human TCR Profiling Kit (MiLaboratory) was used to prepare UMI-labeled 5' RACE TRB cDNA libraries. cDNA synthesis used the entire amount of extracted RNA, and PCR amplification then used the entire amount of cDNA produced. Libraries were prepared in parallel with an identical number of PCR cycles. In the source study's methods: MIGEC and MiXCR extracted about 49,000 +/- 11,000 unique UMI-labeled TRB cDNA molecules per library, requiring at least two reads per UMI. On average, about 40,000 +/- 10,000 functional in-frame TRB CDR3 nucleotide clonotypes lacking stop codons were found per library. After each sample was downsampled to 5000 UMI-labeled TRB molecules, VDJtools was used to calculate diversity metrics such as normalized Shannon-Wiener and Chao1. VDJtools computed clonotype-size-weighted physicochemical properties of the central five CDR3 residues: interaction energy, strength, volume and Kidera factor 4. TCRdb reprocessed the sequencing reads and holds a single record per CDR3 protein sequence, with no DNA. The V and J calls shown here were made by TCRdb, not taken from the authors' results. The sample's clone listing holds about 120,000 distinct CDR3 sequences. Around 0.38% of the sample comes from the top ten.

A word on this clonotype: What this receptor recognizes is not known.

The CDR3, cysteine through phenylalanine, is 13 amino acids long. DNA was not recorded. CDR1 SGHRS and CDR2 YFSETQ are derived from the germline V gene. This sequence was found in a human donor in good health. Some clones in this sample may be carry-over from other donors' samples. Here the chain combines TRBV5-1 and TRBJ2-3. Sequencing was done on a sample of naive CXCR3+ CD8+ T cells from blood. The cell subset or site label on this specimen signifies: CD45RO-CCR7+CD27+CD95- naive CD8+ T cells expressing CXCR3 (TNR3+). CDR3 loop: CASSLTSEDTQYF.